The 3 T cell receptor beta chains below all came from one sample that was sequenced in a study of blood T cell repertoires in COVID-19. Profiled with immunoSEQ multiplex PCR; TCRdb holds only in-frame clones, not every one. The sample lists approximately 60,000 clones, approximately 94% occurring once. The sample was peripheral blood. These receptors originate from a man aged 65 to 79 with active COVID-19.

The V gene is TRBV10-2, the J gene TRBJ2-1; 9 bases agree with TRBD2. The CDR3 covers 12 residues. Germline CDR1 reads WSHSY; CDR2 reads SAAADI. V lost 11 bases to trimming and J lost 2 bases; unmatched junction nucleotides: 1. CDR3 sequence (DNA): TGCGCCGCGGGGGGGCCCTACAATGAGCAGTTCTTC. Residues: CAAGGPYNEQFF.

The chain couples TRBV9 to TRBJ1-1, with 12 nucleotides matching TRBD1. The V and J ends lost 2 bases and 0 bases, in that order; junction bases with no gene match: 5. Looked up from germline, CDR1 is SGDLS and CDR2 is YYNGEE. The CDR3 has 17 residues. CDR3 coding DNA: TGTGCCAGCAGCGTGGGACAGGGGGCCGGCATGAACACTGAAGCTTTCTTT. Amino acid sequence: CASSVGQGAGMNTEAFF. The entire variable domain, with the rest obtained from reference TRBV9 and TRBJ1-1, is as follows: DSGVTQTPKHLITATGQRVTLRCSPRSGDLSVYWYQQSLDQGLQFLIQYYNGEERAKGNILERFSAQQFPDLHSELNLSSLELGDSALYFCASSVGQGAGMNTEAFFGQGTRLTVV.

This chain links TRBV11-3 with TRBJ1-2; 7 bases match TRBD1. This CDR3 is built from 15 residues. The V gene's germline CDR1 is SGHNT and CDR2 YENEEA. After removal of 5 bases from V and 2 bases from J, the junction contained 8 bases not matched to a gene. CDR3: CASSPVGQLNYGYTF. As DNA, the CDR3 is TGTGCCAGCAGCCCGGTGGGACAGCTCAACTATGGCTACACCTTC. The entire variable domain, with the rest obtained from reference TRBV11-3 and TRBJ1-2, is as follows: EAGVVQSPRYKIIEKKQPVAFWCNPISGHNTLYWYLQNLGQGPELLIRYENEEAVDDSQLPKDRFSAERLKGVDSTLKIQPAELGDSAVYLCASSPVGQLNYGYTFGSGTRLTVV.